These 9 T cell receptor beta chains were all obtained from the same sample, sequenced in a study of cytotoxic CD8 clonotypes in ibrutinib-treated CLL. Produced via immunoSEQ multiplex PCR; TCRdb's table is partial and in-frame only. The table shows 150,000 or so clones, with 75% to 80% occurring only once. Sequenced here: PBMCs, sampled after 24 months of ibrutinib treatment. The receptors were sampled from a human donor with chronic lymphocytic leukemia.

This sequence joins TRBV7-8 and TRBJ1-2; tentatively, D is TRBD1 (6 bases). Germline loops: CDR1 SGHVS, CDR2 FQNEAQ. Trimming removed 2 bases at V and 1 base at J, with 8 bases between. This CDR3 is 14 amino acids long. CDR3 region: CASSLRGVNYGYTF. DNA for the CDR3: TGTGCCAGCAGCTTAAGGGGGGTTAACTATGGCTACACCTTC. The entire variable domain, with the rest obtained from reference TRBV7-8 and TRBJ1-2, is as follows: GAGVSQSPRYKVAKRGQDVALRCDPISGHVSLFWYQQALGQGPEFLTYFQNEAQLDKSGLPSDRFFAERPEGSVSTLKIQRTQQEDSAVYLCASSLRGVNYGYTFGSGTRLTVV.

This sequence joins TRBV7-9 and TRBJ1-5; D possibly corresponds to TRBD1 (5 bases). The CDR3 sequence is 14 residues long. The V gene lost 6 bases and the J gene lost 0 bases, with 9 bases spanning the gap. Germline CDR1 is SEHNR and CDR2 is FQNEAQ (reference sequence). The CDR3 DNA follows: TGTGCCAGCAGTTTGGACAATAGCAATCAGCCCCAGCATTTT. The encoded protein is CASSLDNSNQPQHF.

This clone was seen repeatedly, ten times or more. The V call is TRBV9, the J call TRBJ2-3, with 12 positions matching TRBD2. The CDR3 is 18 residues long. The V gene end was trimmed by 1 base and the J gene end by 1 base; junction bases not matched to a gene: 7. The germline CDR1 and CDR2 sequences are SGDLS and YYNGEE. CDR3 loop: CASSVTPSGGAGTDTQYF. CDR3 DNA: TGTGCCAGCAGCGTAACGCCTAGCGGGGGGGCGGGCACAGATACGCAGTATTTT.

This clone was detected many times. The V and J genes are TRBV7-3 and TRBJ2-1; possibly TRBD2 for D (6 bases). Trimming cost V 5 bases and J 7 bases, with 18 bases left between them. Germline CDR1 is SGHTA and CDR2 is FQGTGA. This CDR3 is built from 15 residues. The CDR3, as DNA: TGTGCCAGCAGCCCCGTCCAGCTGGGGAGGAATGAGCAGTTCTTC. Its translation: CASSPVQLGRNEQFF.

This clone was observed a single time. The junction differs from germline at one of its ends, possibly a read error. CDR3: CASSPGIAPAF. The CDR3, as DNA: TGTGCCAGCAGCCCTGGGATCGCGCCGGCTTTC. The V call is TRBV11-2, the J call TRBJ1-2, with D unclear. Germline V gene data show CDR1 as SGHAT and CDR2 as FQNNGV. The CDR3 totals 11 residues.

The CDR3 is CASRRQGTLNQPQHF. CDR3 DNA sequence: TGTGCCAGCAGACGACAGGGGACCCTTAATCAGCCCCAGCATTTT. V and J are TRBV16 and TRBJ1-5; 8 bases are shared with TRBD1. Germline CDR1 is KGHSY and CDR2 is FQNENV. The CDR3 is 15 residues long. V lost 6 bases to trimming and J lost 4 bases; unmatched junction nucleotides: 8. Full variable domain (missing parts from reference TRBV16 and TRBJ1-5): GEEVAQTPKHLVRGEGQKAKLYCAPIKGHSYVFWYQQVLKNEFKFLISFQNENVFDETGMPKERFSAKCLPNSPCSLEIQATKLEDSAVYFCASRRQGTLNQPQHFGDGTRLSIL.

The chain combines TRBV11-2 with TRBJ1-3; D ambiguous. V was cut by 7 bases and J by 5 bases, with 6 bases left in between. CDR3 size: 11 residues. Germline loops: CDR1 SGHAT, CDR2 FQNNGV. The CDR3 DNA reads TGTGCCAGCACTTCACGAAACACCATATATTTT. Translated, it gives CASTSRNTIYF.

The V gene is TRBV11-2, the J gene TRBJ1-1; D gene ambiguous. Trimming pared 1 base from V and 8 bases from J, leaving 14 bases between. The CDR3 sequence is 14 residues long. Germline CDR1 and CDR2: SGHAT and FQNNGV. The CDR3 loop reads CASSLVPPRKEAFF. The CDR3 DNA reads as TGTGCCAGCAGCTTAGTCCCGCCCCGAAAGGAAGCTTTCTTT.

The chain has TRBV27 and TRBJ2-1; a possible D gene is TRBD2 (7 bases). The germline CDR1 and CDR2 sequences are MNHEY and SMNVEV (reference sequence). V was trimmed by 2 bases and J by 12 bases, leaving 14 bases between them. This CDR3 contains 13 residues. This CDR3 reads CASSLDQGRVQFF. CDR3 nucleotide sequence: TGTGCCAGCAGTTTAGACCAGGGGAGGGTGCAGTTCTTC.